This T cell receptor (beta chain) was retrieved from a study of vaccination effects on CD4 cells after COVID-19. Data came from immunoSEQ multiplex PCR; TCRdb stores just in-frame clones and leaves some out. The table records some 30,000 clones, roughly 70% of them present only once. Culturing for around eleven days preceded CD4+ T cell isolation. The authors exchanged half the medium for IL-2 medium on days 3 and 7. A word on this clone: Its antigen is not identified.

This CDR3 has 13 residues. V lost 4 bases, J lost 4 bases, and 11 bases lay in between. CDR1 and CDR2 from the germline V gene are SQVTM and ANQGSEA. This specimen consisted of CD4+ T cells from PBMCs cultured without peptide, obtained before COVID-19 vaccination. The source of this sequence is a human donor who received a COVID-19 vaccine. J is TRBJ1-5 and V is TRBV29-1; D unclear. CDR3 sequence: CSVALAPNQPQHF. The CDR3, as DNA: TGCAGCGTTGCGCTGGCCCCTAATCAGCCCCAGCATTTT.